This TCR beta chain derives from a study of memory CD4+ T cells and cytomegalovirus serostatus. Study as a whole: Donors were healthy Belgian adults, several CMV seropositive and around 24 seronegative. Broader study findings: CMV serostatus prediction reached median AUC about 0.95, or 0.9 with US-trained model.

Single viable CD3+CD4+CD8-CD45RO+ cells were sorted as the memory CD4+ T cells. Germline V gives CDR1 MDHEN, CDR2 SYDVKM. Germline trimming cut 5 bases from V and 1 base from J; bases unmatched to any gene: 7. CDR3 length: 15 residues. This clone was seen a handful of times. The antigen remains undetermined. Assay used: immunoSEQ multiplex PCR; TCRdb lists only in-frame clones, some missing. The sample has about 61,000 clones, about 81% seen once; the top ten hold roughly 0.9%. This receptor was identified in an adult in good health and CMV-seronegative. V is TRBV28 and J is TRBJ1-1, with 7 bases aligning to TRBD1. The sample was memory CD4+ T cells from blood. This chain's CDR3 is CASSPGTATNTEAFF. The CDR3 region has the DNA TGTGCCAGCAGTCCAGGGACAGCGACGAACACTGAAGCTTTCTTT.